The clone carrying this TCR beta chain was counted many times. Antigen specificity is unknown. The sample is drawn from a study of metastatic and nonmetastatic thyroid tumors. Study-level points and caveats: In blood and tumor, TCR beta diversity was reportedly significantly higher in malignant thyroid tumors than in benign nodules.

Germline values: CDR1 SGDLS, CDR2 YYNGEE. This CDR3 has 15 residues. V lost 7 bases and J lost 9; bases outside the gene matches: 13. Before thyroid surgery, none of the patients had received any treatment. TCRdb reassembled clones from the PCR reads with MiXCR. The sample has around 18,000 clones, about 13% seen once. The receptor was derived from a female donor with papillary thyroid cancer or a benign thyroid nodule (not recorded which). Some clones in this sample may be carry-over from other donors' samples. The rearrangement links TRBV9 to TRBJ2-1, with 10 positions matching TRBD1. The sequenced sample consisted of blood. DNA of the CDR3: TGTGCCAGCGGCCGCGCCGGGACAGGGGATCTTGAGCAGTTCTTC. Its protein is CASGRAGTGDLEQFF.